The rows below give T cell receptor beta chains drawn from one sample of a study of cytomegalovirus exposure and HLA in healthy donors. TCRdb keeps only in-frame clones here, not all; method: immunoSEQ multiplex PCR. The sample lists some 110,000 clones, approximately 60% occurring once. The sequenced material came from PBMCs. The receptors come from a woman aged 25-40 years in good health and CMV-seronegative. The conserved cysteine and the conserved F or W are not part of the CDR3 here.

TRBJ1-4 TRBV7-9 ASSSGQGSEKLF
TRBJ1-1 TRBV7-8 ASSLATGQGNTEAF
TRBJ2-7 TRBV9 ASSAAGGRPYEQY
TRBJ2-1 TRBV4-1 ASSRQNDRGGYNEQF
TRBJ2-7 TRBV6-1 ASSEVGQGVSEQY
TRBJ2-1 TRBV7-9 ASLTGGSYNEQF
TRBJ1-4 TRBV30 AWSRTGSWEKLF
TRBJ1-6 TRBV28 ASSPTGGLTPLH
TRBJ1-2 TRBV9 ASSVGGQLRDGYT
- TRBV2 ASTGHSSSYEQY
TRBJ2-1 TRBV6-5 ASSYGGAGEQF
TRBJ2-1 TRBV12-5 ASGGWENNEQF
TRBJ1-5 TRBV9 ASSVSSQFNQPQH
TRBJ2-1 TRBV7-3 ASSLTERSSYNEQF
TRBJ1-4 TRBV6-4 ASSAGQGTNEKLF
TRBJ1-1 TRBV14 ASSPRDRGRNTEAF
TRBJ1-2 TRBV27 ASGDRTLYGYT
TRBJ1-1 TRBV18 ASSGGVNTEAF
TRBJ2-3 TRBV2 ASSEDRTDTQY
TRBJ1-2 TRBV19 ASTQTRGRFGYT
TRBJ1-2 TRBV5-1 ASSLGPDNYGYT
TRBJ1-2 TRBV21-1 ASSKPEGANYGYT
TRBJ1-1 TRBV5-6 ASSPSLGWKNTEAF
TRBJ1-6 TRBV28 ASSLGTGTGRSPLH
TRBJ2-7 TRBV27 ASSILGGEQY
TRBJ1-2 TRBV27 ASSLSAGQGWAYGYT
TRBJ1-1 TRBV30 AWSVQGSFTEAF
TRBJ2-7 TRBV4-2 ASSQEPPRFGDRYYEQY